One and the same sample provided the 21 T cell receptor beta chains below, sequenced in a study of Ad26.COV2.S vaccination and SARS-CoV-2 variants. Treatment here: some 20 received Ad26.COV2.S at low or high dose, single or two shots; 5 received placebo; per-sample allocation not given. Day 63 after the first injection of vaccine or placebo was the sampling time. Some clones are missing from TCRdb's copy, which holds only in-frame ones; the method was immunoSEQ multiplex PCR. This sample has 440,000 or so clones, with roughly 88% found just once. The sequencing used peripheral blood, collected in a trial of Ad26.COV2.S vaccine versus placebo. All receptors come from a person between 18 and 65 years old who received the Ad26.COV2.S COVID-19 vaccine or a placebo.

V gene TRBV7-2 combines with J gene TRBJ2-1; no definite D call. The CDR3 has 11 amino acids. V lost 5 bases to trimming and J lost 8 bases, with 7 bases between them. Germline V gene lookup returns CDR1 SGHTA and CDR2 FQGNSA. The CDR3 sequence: CASSPSDEQFF. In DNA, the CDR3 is TGTGCCAGCAGCCCCTCCGATGAGCAGTTCTTC.

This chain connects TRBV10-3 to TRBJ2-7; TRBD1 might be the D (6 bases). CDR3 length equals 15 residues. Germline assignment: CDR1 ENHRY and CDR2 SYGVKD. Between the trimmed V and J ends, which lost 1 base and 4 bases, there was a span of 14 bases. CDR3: CAISEWSGASYEQYF. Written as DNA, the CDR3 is TGTGCCATCAGTGAGTGGTCAGGGGCGAGTTACGAGCAGTACTTC.

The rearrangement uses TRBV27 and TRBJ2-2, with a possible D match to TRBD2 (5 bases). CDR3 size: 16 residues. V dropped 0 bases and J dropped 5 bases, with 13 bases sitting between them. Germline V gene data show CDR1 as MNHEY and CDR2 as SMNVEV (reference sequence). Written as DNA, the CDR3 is TGTGCCAGCAGTTTATCGGTGGGAGTGAGTACCGGGGAGCTGTTTTTT. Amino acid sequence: CASSLSVGVSTGELFF.

The CDR3 loop is CASSAGLQKGDQPQHF. The CDR3, as DNA: TGTGCCAGCAGTGCGGGACTTCAGAAAGGAGATCAGCCCCAGCATTTT. J is TRBJ1-5 and V is TRBV25-1, with TRBD1 as a possible D gene (5 bases). Germline V gene lookup returns CDR1 MGHDK and CDR2 SYGVNS. The CDR3 runs to 16 residues. The germline V and J ends were trimmed by 4 bases and 5 bases, with 18 bases remaining between them.

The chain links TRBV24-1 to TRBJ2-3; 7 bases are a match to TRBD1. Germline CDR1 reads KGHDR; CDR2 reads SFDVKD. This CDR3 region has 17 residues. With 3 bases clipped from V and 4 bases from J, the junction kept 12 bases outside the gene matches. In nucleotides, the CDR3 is TGTGCCACCAGTGATGGGACAGACCGACTTGGGGCAGATACGCAGTATTTT. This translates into CATSDGTDRLGADTQYF.

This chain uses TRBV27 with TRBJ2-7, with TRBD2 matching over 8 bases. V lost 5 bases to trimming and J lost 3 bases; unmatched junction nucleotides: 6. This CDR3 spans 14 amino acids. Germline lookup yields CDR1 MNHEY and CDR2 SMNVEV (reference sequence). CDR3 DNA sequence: TGTGCCAGCAGTCCGGGACTAGGTCTCTACGAGCAGTACTTC. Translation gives CASSPGLGLYEQYF.

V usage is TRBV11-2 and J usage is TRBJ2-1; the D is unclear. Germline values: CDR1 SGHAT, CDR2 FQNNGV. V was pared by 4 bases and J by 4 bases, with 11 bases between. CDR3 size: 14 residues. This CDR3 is CASSYADSYNEQFF. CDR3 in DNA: TGTGCCAGCAGCTACGCCGACTCGTACAATGAGCAGTTCTTC.

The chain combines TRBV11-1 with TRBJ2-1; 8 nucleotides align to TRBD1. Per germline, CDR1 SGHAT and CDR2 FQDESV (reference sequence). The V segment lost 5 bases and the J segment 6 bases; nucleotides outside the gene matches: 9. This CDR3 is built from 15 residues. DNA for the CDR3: TGTGCCAGCAGCCCCGGACAGGGCGGCAGCAATGAGCAGTTCTTC. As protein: CASSPGQGGSNEQFF.

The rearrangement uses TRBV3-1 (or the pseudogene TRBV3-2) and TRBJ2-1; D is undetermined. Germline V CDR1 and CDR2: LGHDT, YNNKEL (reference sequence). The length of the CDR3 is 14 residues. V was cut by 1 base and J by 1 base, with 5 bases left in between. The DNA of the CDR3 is TGTGCCAGCAGCCAAGGAGGATCCTACAATGAGCAGTTCTTC. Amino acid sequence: CASSQGGSYNEQFF.

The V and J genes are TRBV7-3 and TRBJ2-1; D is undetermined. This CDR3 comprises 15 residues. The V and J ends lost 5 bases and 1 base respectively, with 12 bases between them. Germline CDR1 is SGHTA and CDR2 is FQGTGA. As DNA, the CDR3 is TGTGCCAGCAGCACGTACGGGCAATCCTACAATGAGCAGTTCTTC. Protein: CASSTYGQSYNEQFF.

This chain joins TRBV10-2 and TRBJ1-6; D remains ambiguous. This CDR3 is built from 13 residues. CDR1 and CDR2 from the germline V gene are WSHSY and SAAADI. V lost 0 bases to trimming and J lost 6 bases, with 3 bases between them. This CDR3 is CASSESSNSPLHF. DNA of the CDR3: TGCGCCAGCAGTGAGTCAAGTAATTCACCCCTCCACTTT.

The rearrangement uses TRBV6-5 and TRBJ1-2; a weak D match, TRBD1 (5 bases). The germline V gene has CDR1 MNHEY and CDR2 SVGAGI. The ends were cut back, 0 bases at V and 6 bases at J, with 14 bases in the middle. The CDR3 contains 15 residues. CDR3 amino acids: CASSYSQGPKNGYTF. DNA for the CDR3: TGTGCCAGCAGTTACTCGCAGGGCCCCAAGAATGGCTACACCTTC.

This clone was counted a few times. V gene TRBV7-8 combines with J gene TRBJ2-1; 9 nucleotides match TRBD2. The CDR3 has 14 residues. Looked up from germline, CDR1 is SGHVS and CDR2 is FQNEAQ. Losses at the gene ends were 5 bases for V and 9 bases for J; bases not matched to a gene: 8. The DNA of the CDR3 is TGTGCCAGCAGCCCATCCGGGACTAGCATTGAGCAGTTCTTC. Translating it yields CASSPSGTSIEQFF.

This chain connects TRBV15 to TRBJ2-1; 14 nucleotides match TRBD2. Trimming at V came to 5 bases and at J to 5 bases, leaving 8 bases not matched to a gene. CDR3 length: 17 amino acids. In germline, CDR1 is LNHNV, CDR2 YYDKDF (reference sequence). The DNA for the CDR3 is TGTGCCACCAGCGGCCCGACTAGCGGGAGGGTGGACAATGAGCAGTTCTTC. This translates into CATSGPTSGRVDNEQFF.

The CDR3 bases are TGTGCCATCAGTGAAGCGACCTACAATGAGCAGTTCTTC. It codes for CAISEATYNEQFF. This chain connects TRBV10-3 to TRBJ2-1; D call uncertain. The CDR3 is 13 residues long. Germline V gene lookup returns CDR1 ENHRY and CDR2 SYGVKD. V was shortened by 3 bases and J by 2 bases, with 5 bases between the two germline ends.

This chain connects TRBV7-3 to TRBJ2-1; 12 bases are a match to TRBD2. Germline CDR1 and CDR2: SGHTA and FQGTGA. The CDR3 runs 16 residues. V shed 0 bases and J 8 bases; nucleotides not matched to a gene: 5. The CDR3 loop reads CASSLTRTSGTDEQFF. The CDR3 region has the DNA TGTGCCAGCAGCTTAACGAGGACTAGCGGGACGGATGAGCAGTTCTTC.

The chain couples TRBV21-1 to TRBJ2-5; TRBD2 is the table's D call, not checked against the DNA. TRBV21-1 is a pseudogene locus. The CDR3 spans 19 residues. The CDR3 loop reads CASSKEDAGYRPNQETQYF. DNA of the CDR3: TGTGCCAGCAGCAAAGAAGATGCGGGCTACCGCCCAAACCAAGAGACCCAGTACTTC.

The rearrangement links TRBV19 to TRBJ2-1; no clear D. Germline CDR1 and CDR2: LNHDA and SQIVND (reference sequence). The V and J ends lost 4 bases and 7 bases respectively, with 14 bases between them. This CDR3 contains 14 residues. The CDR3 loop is CASSRDSIQNEQFF. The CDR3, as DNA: TGTGCCAGTAGTAGAGATAGCATTCAAAATGAGCAGTTCTTC.

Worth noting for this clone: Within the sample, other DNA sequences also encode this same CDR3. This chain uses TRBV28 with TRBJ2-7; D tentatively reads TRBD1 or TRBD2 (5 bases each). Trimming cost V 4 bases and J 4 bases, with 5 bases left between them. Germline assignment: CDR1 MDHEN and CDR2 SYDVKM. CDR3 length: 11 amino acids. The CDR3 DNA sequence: TGTGCCAGCAGTTGGGGGTACGAGCAGTACTTC. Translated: CASSWGYEQYF.

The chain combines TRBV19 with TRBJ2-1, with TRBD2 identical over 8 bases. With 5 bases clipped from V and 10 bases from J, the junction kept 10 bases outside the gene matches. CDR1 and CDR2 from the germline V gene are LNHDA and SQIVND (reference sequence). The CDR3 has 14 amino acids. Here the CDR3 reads CASSLGLAVREQFF. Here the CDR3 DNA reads TGTGCCAGTAGTCTAGGACTAGCTGTGCGGGAGCAGTTCTTC.

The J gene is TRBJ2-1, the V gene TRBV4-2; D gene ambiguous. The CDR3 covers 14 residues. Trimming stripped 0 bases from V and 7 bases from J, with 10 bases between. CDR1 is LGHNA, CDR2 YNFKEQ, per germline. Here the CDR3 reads CASSQEGSSNEQFF. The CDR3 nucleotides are TGTGCCAGCAGCCAAGAGGGTAGTTCGAATGAGCAGTTCTTC.